Listed below are T cell receptor beta chains from one sample, sequenced in a study of T cell responses to AZD1222 COVID-19 vaccine. Generated by immunoSEQ multiplex PCR, the TCRdb table keeps only in-frame clones and is missing some. The profile shows roughly 170,000 clones, around nine tenths of them singletons. Here the sequenced sample was peripheral blood, taken on day 0 of AZD1222 vaccination. The receptors shown here come from an adult in good health. Both conserved end residues are part of each CDR3. D genes are given only for firm matches. Where a row states a size, it is once, few, many or the class of an expanded clone; other rows omit it.

D gene: .; clone size: .; V gene: TRBV3-1/TRBV3-2; J gene: TRBJ2-5; CDR3 DNA: TGTGCCAGCAGTCGAGGGGCGCAAGAGACCCAGTACTTC; CDR3 protein: CASSRGAQETQYF
D gene: .; clone size: .; V gene: TRBV7-2; J gene: TRBJ2-3; CDR3 DNA: TGTGCCAGCAGCCCCCTAGGGATAGATACGCAGTATTTT; CDR3 protein: CASSPLGIDTQYF
D gene: .; clone size: few; V gene: TRBV7-4; J gene: TRBJ1-5; CDR3 DNA: TGTGCCAGCAGCTTAAGGGGCAGGGGCCCCCGATTCGCTTTCAATCAGCCCCAGCATTTT; CDR3 protein: CASSLRGRGPRFAFNQPQHF
D gene: .; clone size: .; V gene: TRBV11-2; J gene: TRBJ1-6; CDR3 DNA: TGTGCCAGCAGCCCACCAAATTCACCCCTCCACTTT; CDR3 protein: CASSPPNSPLHF
D gene: TRBD2; clone size: .; V gene: TRBV6-1; J gene: TRBJ2-1; CDR3 DNA: TGTGCCAGCAGTGTTTTGAGGACTAGCTCCTACAATGAGCAGTTCTTC; CDR3 protein: CASSVLRTSSYNEQFF
D gene: .; clone size: .; V gene: TRBV11-2; J gene: TRBJ1-1; CDR3 DNA: TGTGCCAGCAGCTTGCCGGGACATAACACTGAAGCTTTCTTT; CDR3 protein: CASSLPGHNTEAFF
D gene: .; clone size: .; V gene: TRBV5-4; J gene: TRBJ1-2; CDR3 DNA: TGTGCCAGCAGCGCGGGGGCTCCTAACTATGGCTACACCTTC; CDR3 protein: CASSAGAPNYGYTF
D gene: .; clone size: .; V gene: TRBV11-3; J gene: TRBJ2-7; CDR3 DNA: TGTGCCAGCAGCCCTCGAGCCGGAAGAGACTACGAGCAGTACTTC; CDR3 protein: CASSPRAGRDYEQYF
D gene: .; clone size: .; V gene: TRBV19; J gene: TRBJ2-1; CDR3 DNA: .; CDR3 protein: CASTSVPGLAGGPGYNEQFF
D gene: .; clone size: .; V gene: TRBV5-5; J gene: TRBJ2-6; CDR3 DNA: TGTGCCAGCAGCTTCGGCAGGGCCTCTGGGGCCAACGTCCTGACTTTC; CDR3 protein: CASSFGRASGANVLTF
D gene: .; clone size: .; V gene: TRBV2; J gene: TRBJ2-7; CDR3 DNA: TGTGCCAGCAGTGGGGCAGGAGCCTACGAGCAGTACTTC; CDR3 protein: CASSGAGAYEQYF
D gene: TRBD2; clone size: .; V gene: TRBV2; J gene: TRBJ2-1; CDR3 DNA: TGTGCCAGCAGTCCGCTCGCTGGACTAGCGTTGATAAATGAGCAGTTCTTC; CDR3 protein: CASSPLAGLALINEQFF
D gene: TRBD1; clone size: .; V gene: TRBV5-1; J gene: TRBJ2-3; CDR3 DNA: TGCGCCAGCAGCAGGACAGGGGATCAGGCAGATACGCAGTATTTT; CDR3 protein: CASSRTGDQADTQYF
D gene: .; clone size: .; V gene: TRBV4-3; J gene: TRBJ2-7; CDR3 DNA: TGCGCCAGCAGCCAAGATCGAACAGGCTACGAGCAGTACTTC; CDR3 protein: CASSQDRTGYEQYF
D gene: .; clone size: .; V gene: TRBV20-1; J gene: TRBJ1-3; CDR3 DNA: TGCAGTGCGGGTGGAAACACCATATATTTT; CDR3 protein: CSAGGNTIYF
D gene: .; clone size: few; V gene: TRBV5-6; J gene: TRBJ1-1; CDR3 DNA: TGTGCCAGCACCCCGATGGACAACGTACAACCGAACACTGAAGCTTTCTTT; CDR3 protein: CASTPMDNVQPNTEAFF
D gene: .; clone size: .; V gene: TRBV11-2; J gene: TRBJ1-1; CDR3 DNA: TGTGCCAGCAGCTTGCCGTCCACTGAAGCTTTCTTT; CDR3 protein: CASSLPSTEAFF
D gene: TRBD1; clone size: few; V gene: TRBV9; J gene: TRBJ1-1; CDR3 DNA: TGTGCCAGCAGCCCCCGGGGACAGGGGCACACTGAAGCTTTCTTT; CDR3 protein: CASSPRGQGHTEAFF
D gene: TRBD1; clone size: .; V gene: TRBV6-5; J gene: TRBJ1-5; CDR3 DNA: TGTGCCAGCAGCAGACAGGGGGGTCAGCCCCAGCATTTT; CDR3 protein: CASSRQGGQPQHF
D gene: .; clone size: .; V gene: TRBV30; J gene: TRBJ1-4; CDR3 DNA: TGTGCCTGGACTAAAAACAGTAATGAAAAACTGTTTTTT; CDR3 protein: CAWTKNSNEKLFF
D gene: .; clone size: .; V gene: TRBV4-1; J gene: TRBJ1-1; CDR3 DNA: TGCGCCAGCAGCCAAGGGGGTCATAGTGAAGCTTTCTTT; CDR3 protein: CASSQGGHSEAFF
D gene: TRBD1; clone size: .; V gene: TRBV5-1; J gene: TRBJ1-2; CDR3 DNA: TGCGCCAGCAGGGGACAGGGGGCCGAGGGCTACACCTTC; CDR3 protein: CASRGQGAEGYTF
D gene: .; clone size: .; V gene: TRBV7-8; J gene: TRBJ2-6; CDR3 DNA: TGTGCCAGCAGCTTAGGACTTAGAGGGTCCGCTTTC; CDR3 protein: CASSLGLRGSAF
D gene: .; clone size: .; V gene: TRBV14; J gene: TRBJ1-1; CDR3 DNA: TGTGCCAGCAGCCAAGGGGGTGAAGCTTTCTTT; CDR3 protein: CASSQGGEAFF
D gene: .; clone size: .; V gene: TRBV18; J gene: TRBJ2-5; CDR3 DNA: TGTGCCAGCTCACCCGGGTCCCAAGAGACCCAGTACTTC; CDR3 protein: CASSPGSQETQYF
D gene: TRBD1; clone size: .; V gene: TRBV15; J gene: TRBJ2-1; CDR3 DNA: TGTGCCACCAGCACTTACCCGCCGGGACAGGGAGCCGATGAGCAGTTCTTC; CDR3 protein: CATSTYPPGQGADEQFF
D gene: TRBD2; clone size: .; V gene: TRBV7-3; J gene: TRBJ2-3; CDR3 DNA: TGTGCCAGCAGCCCCTGGGGGGGGACGGCAGATACGCAGTATTTT; CDR3 protein: CASSPWGGTADTQYF
D gene: .; clone size: .; V gene: TRBV7-9; J gene: TRBJ1-2; CDR3 DNA: TGTGCCAGCAGCTTCCAGAGTAACTATGGCTACACCTTC; CDR3 protein: CASSFQSNYGYTF
D gene: TRBD1; clone size: once; V gene: TRBV18; J gene: TRBJ1-5; CDR3 DNA: TGTGCCAGCTCACCGGGGACAGGCTATAGCAATCAGCCCCAGCATTTT; CDR3 protein: CASSPGTGYSNQPQHF
D gene: .; clone size: .; V gene: TRBV4-1; J gene: TRBJ2-2; CDR3 DNA: TGCGCCAGCAGCCAACTAGTTGGCACCGGGGAGCTGTTTTTT; CDR3 protein: CASSQLVGTGELFF
D gene: .; clone size: once; V gene: TRBV27; J gene: TRBJ1-3; CDR3 DNA: TGTGCCAGCAGTCCCGCTGGGAGGAACACCATATATTTT; CDR3 protein: CASSPAGRNTIYF
D gene: .; clone size: .; V gene: TRBV19; J gene: TRBJ1-2; CDR3 DNA: TGTGCCAGTAGTATAGATCGGGGGACTAACTATGGCTACACCTTC; CDR3 protein: CASSIDRGTNYGYTF
D gene: .; clone size: .; V gene: TRBV15; J gene: TRBJ1-1; CDR3 DNA: TGTGCCACCAGCAGAGACCGGTTTGGCGTGAACACTGAAGCTTTCTTT; CDR3 protein: CATSRDRFGVNTEAFF
D gene: .; clone size: once; V gene: TRBV9; J gene: TRBJ2-3; CDR3 DNA: TGTGCCAGCAGCCCCCACACAGATACGCAGTATTTT; CDR3 protein: CASSPHTDTQYF
D gene: TRBD1; clone size: .; V gene: TRBV5-4; J gene: TRBJ2-7; CDR3 DNA: TGTGCCAGCAGCTTCCGGGACAGAGTCACCTACGAGCAGTACTTC; CDR3 protein: CASSFRDRVTYEQYF
D gene: .; clone size: .; V gene: TRBV7-6; J gene: TRBJ2-1; CDR3 DNA: TGTGCCAGCAGCTTATTAGAGCGTGGTGAGCAGTTCTTC; CDR3 protein: CASSLLERGEQFF
D gene: .; clone size: .; V gene: TRBV6-5; J gene: TRBJ2-5; CDR3 DNA: TGTGCCAGCAGTTACTCCGAGGGGATCGAAGAGACCCAGTACTTC; CDR3 protein: CASSYSEGIEETQYF
D gene: .; clone size: .; V gene: TRBV18; J gene: TRBJ2-7; CDR3 DNA: TGTGCCAGCTCACCAGGTGAGATCTCCTACGAGCAGTACTTC; CDR3 protein: CASSPGEISYEQYF
D gene: .; clone size: .; V gene: TRBV18; J gene: TRBJ1-5; CDR3 DNA: TGTGCCAGCAAATCGTCGAGTAGCAATCAGCCCCAGCATTTT; CDR3 protein: CASKSSSSNQPQHF
D gene: TRBD1; clone size: .; V gene: TRBV27; J gene: TRBJ2-7; CDR3 DNA: TGTGCCAGCAGTTCGGGACAGACCTACGAGCAGTACTTC; CDR3 protein: CASSSGQTYEQYF
D gene: TRBD1; clone size: .; V gene: TRBV12-5; J gene: TRBJ1-5; CDR3 DNA: TGTGCTAGTGGTTTGGCCCTATGGACAGGGGGCCATCAGCCCCAGCATTTT; CDR3 protein: CASGLALWTGGHQPQHF
D gene: .; clone size: once; V gene: TRBV15; J gene: TRBJ1-2; CDR3 DNA: TGTGCCACCAGCAGTGTCAGGGAGGGCTACACCTTC; CDR3 protein: CATSSVREGYTF
D gene: TRBD1; clone size: .; V gene: TRBV6-5; J gene: TRBJ2-7; CDR3 DNA: TGTGCCAGCAGTCGACAGGGGACAACATACGAGCAGTACTTC; CDR3 protein: CASSRQGTTYEQYF
D gene: .; clone size: .; V gene: TRBV28; J gene: TRBJ1-3; CDR3 DNA: TGTGCCAGCAGTTTAAGCGGCAGCCGAAACACCATATATTTT; CDR3 protein: CASSLSGSRNTIYF
D gene: .; clone size: .; V gene: TRBV6-2/TRBV6-3; J gene: TRBJ2-7; CDR3 DNA: TGTGCCAGCAGTTTGACGGCCAGCTTCTACGAGCAGTACTTC; CDR3 protein: CASSLTASFYEQYF
D gene: .; clone size: .; V gene: TRBV28; J gene: TRBJ1-5; CDR3 DNA: TGTGCCAGCAGCCGTCGAAACGTAGGGGGGGGCAATCAGCCCCAGCATTTT; CDR3 protein: CASSRRNVGGGNQPQHF
D gene: .; clone size: .; V gene: TRBV5-1; J gene: TRBJ1-2; CDR3 DNA: TGCGCCAGCAGCTTGGGGGGGTCCGATAACTATGGCTACACCTTC; CDR3 protein: CASSLGGSDNYGYTF
D gene: TRBD1; clone size: .; V gene: TRBV6-5; J gene: TRBJ1-2; CDR3 DNA: TGTGCCAGCAGTTACTCGGTAGGGGACAGGGGCTATGGCTACACCTTC; CDR3 protein: CASSYSVGDRGYGYTF
D gene: TRBD2; clone size: .; V gene: TRBV14; J gene: TRBJ2-7; CDR3 DNA: TGTGCCAGCAGCCCGGGACTAGCGGGGAACTACGAGCAGTACTTC; CDR3 protein: CASSPGLAGNYEQYF